What follows are 2 T cell receptor beta chains derived from one specimen sequenced in a study of control samples from healthy donors and cancer patients (dated by TCRdb to between 2020 and 2021). The protocol used for the library was the immunoSEQ multiplex PCR assay. Sourced from immuneACCESS, this table was stored by TCRdb with only in-frame sequences that have V and J called. A share of the clones is absent; for the studies checked, an unresolved V gene accounts for under half, and the remainder has no known explanation. In this sample the table shows 70,000 or so clones, 94% of which occur a single time. Of the sample, roughly 6.1% is held by the ten largest clones. Specimen: blood. Receptor source: a woman in her 40s in good health.

The chain couples TRBV10-3 to TRBJ1-1; the match to TRBD1 covers 9 bases. Germline V lookup: CDR1 ENHRY, CDR2 SYGVKD. With 3 bases clipped from V and 7 bases from J, the junction kept 9 bases outside the gene matches. The CDR3 loop spans 15 amino acids. CDR3 region: CAISEKRQGVGEAFF. DNA for the CDR3: TGTGCCATCAGTGAAAAGAGACAGGGGGTCGGTGAAGCTTTCTTT.

The chain is built from TRBV4-1 and TRBJ1-2; a possible D gene is TRBD1 (5 bases). Trimming stripped 4 bases from V and 5 bases from J, with 11 bases between. The CDR3 contains 13 residues. Germline loops: CDR1 MGHRA, CDR2 YSYEKL. The CDR3 region has the DNA TGCGCCAGCAGCCCGGCCGGGACGTATGGCTACACCTTC. Its translation: CASSPAGTYGYTF.